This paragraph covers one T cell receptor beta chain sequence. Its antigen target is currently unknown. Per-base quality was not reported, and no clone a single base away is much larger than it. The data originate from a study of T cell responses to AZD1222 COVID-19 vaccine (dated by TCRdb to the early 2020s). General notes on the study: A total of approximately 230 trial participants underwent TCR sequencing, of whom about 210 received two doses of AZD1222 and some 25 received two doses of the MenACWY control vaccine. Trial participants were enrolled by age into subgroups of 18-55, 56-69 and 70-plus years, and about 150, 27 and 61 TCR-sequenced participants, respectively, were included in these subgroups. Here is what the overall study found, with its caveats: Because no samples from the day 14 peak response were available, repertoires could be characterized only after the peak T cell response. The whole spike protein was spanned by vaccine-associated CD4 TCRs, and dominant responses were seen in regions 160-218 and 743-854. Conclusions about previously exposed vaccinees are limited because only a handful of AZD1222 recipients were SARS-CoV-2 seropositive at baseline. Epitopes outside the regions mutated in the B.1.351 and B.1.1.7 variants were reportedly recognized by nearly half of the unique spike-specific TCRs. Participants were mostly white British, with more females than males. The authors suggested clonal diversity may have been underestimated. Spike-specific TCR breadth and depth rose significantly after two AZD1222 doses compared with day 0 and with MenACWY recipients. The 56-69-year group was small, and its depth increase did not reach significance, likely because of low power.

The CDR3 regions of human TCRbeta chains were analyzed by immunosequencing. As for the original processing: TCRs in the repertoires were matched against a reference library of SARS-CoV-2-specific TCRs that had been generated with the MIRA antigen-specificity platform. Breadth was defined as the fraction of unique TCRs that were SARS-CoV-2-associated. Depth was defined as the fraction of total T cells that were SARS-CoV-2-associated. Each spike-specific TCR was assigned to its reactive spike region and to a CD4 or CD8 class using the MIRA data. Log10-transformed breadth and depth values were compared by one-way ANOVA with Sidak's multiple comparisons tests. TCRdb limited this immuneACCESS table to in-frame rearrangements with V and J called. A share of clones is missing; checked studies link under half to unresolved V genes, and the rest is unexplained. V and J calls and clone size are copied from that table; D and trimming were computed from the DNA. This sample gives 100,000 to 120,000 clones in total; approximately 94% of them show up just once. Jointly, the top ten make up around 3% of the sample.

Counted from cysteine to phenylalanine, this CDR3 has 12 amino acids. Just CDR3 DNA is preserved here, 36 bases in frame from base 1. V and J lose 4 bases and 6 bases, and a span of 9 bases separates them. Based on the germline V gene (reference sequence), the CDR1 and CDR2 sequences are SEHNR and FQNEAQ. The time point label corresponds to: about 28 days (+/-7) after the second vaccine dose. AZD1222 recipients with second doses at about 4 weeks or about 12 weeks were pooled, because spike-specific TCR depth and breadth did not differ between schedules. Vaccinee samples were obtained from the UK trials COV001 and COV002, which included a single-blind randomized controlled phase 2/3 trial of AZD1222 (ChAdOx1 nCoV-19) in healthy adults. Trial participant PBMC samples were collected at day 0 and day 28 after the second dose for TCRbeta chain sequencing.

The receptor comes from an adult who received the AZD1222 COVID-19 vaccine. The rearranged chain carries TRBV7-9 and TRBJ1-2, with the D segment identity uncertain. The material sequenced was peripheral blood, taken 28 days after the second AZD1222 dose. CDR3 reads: CASSWTGHGYTF. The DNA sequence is TGTGCCAGCAGCTGGACTGGCCATGGCTACACCTTC. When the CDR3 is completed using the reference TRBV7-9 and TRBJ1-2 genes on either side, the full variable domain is DTGVSQNPRHKITKRGQNVTFRCDPISEHNRLYWYRQTLGQGPEFLTYFQNEAQLEKSRLLSDRFSAERPKGSFSTLEIQRTEQGDSAMYLCASSWTGHGYTFGSGTRLTVV.